The entry that follows covers one T cell receptor beta chain sequence. This record belongs to a study of technical replicates of blood from a handful of donors. Data came from immunoSEQ multiplex PCR; TCRdb stores just in-frame clones and leaves some out. The data show 60,000 to 75,000 clones, about 87% seen once. The germline gives CDR1 MNHEY, CDR2 SMNVEV (reference sequence). This CDR3 region has 18 residues. With V trimmed by 6 bases and J by 2 bases, 14 bases remained unmatched. This clonotype was obtained from a human donor in good health. Some clones in this sample may be carry-over from other donors' samples. Sequenced: PBMCs. The chain uses TRBV27 and TRBJ2-3; 10 nucleotides match TRBD2. This CDR3 is CASSPWSLAGDLTDTQYF. The CDR3 coding sequence is TGTGCCAGCAGCCCTTGGAGTCTAGCGGGAGATCTCACAGATACGCAGTATTTT.